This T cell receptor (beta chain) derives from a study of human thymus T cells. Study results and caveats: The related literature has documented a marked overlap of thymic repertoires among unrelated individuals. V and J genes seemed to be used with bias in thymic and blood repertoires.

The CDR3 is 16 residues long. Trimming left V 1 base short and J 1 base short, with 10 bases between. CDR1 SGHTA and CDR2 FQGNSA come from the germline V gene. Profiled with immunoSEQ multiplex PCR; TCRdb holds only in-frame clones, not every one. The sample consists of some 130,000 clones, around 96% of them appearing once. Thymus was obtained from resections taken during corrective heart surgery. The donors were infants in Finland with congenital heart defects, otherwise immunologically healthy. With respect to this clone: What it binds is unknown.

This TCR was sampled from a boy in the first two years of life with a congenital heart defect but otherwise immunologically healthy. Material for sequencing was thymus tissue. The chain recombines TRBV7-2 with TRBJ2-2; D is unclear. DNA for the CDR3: TGTGCCAGCAGCTTAGGTGTCTACCTGAACACCGGGGAGCTGTTTTTT. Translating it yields CASSLGVYLNTGELFF.